These 11 T cell receptor beta chains were sequenced from one sample in a study of T cell changes during pregnancy in multiple sclerosis. Method: immunoSEQ multiplex PCR; TCRdb's copy keeps in-frame clones and lacks some. The table includes about 52,000 clones, 85% to 95% detected once. Sequenced material: CD4+ T cells from peripheral blood mononuclear cells, taken in the third trimester of pregnancy. Receptors originate from a female donor with multiple sclerosis, enrolled in a pregnancy study.

The chain uses TRBV9 and TRBJ2-1, with a tentative D call TRBD1 (5 bases). Germline V gives CDR1 SGDLS, CDR2 YYNGEE. V was cut by 0 bases and J by 9 bases, with 7 bases left in between. This CDR3 spans 12 amino acids. CDR3 region: CASSVGRGEQFF. In nucleotides, the CDR3 is TGTGCCAGCAGCGTAGGTAGGGGTGAGCAGTTCTTC.

The chain employs TRBV7-9 and TRBJ1-5; 7 bases map to TRBD1. Trimming at V came to 7 bases and at J to 0 bases, leaving 12 bases not matched to a gene. Germline V CDR1 and CDR2: SEHNR, FQNEAQ (reference sequence). This CDR3 region has 17 residues. The DNA of the CDR3 is TGTGCCAGCAACTCGGACAGGCGTGCGTATAGCAATCAGCCCCAGCATTTT. Translation gives CASNSDRRAYSNQPQHF.

The CDR3 here is CASRQKPYSNQPQHF. Written as DNA, the CDR3 is TGTGCCAGCAGACAGAAACCTTATAGCAATCAGCCCCAGCATTTT. The chain couples TRBV6-5 to TRBJ1-5, with D hard to call. This CDR3 comprises 15 residues. Deletions cut 6 bases from V and 0 bases from J, with 12 bases between. The germline V gene encodes CDR1 MNHEY and CDR2 SVGAGI.

The genes are TRBV7-6 and TRBJ2-2; 7 nucleotides match TRBD1. The CDR3 is 15 amino acids. Losses at the gene ends were 5 bases for V and 5 bases for J; bases not matched to a gene: 8. Germline CDR1 SGHVS, CDR2 FNYEAQ. CDR3 sequence: CASSRSTTGTGELFF. CDR3 bases: TGTGCCAGCAGCCGGAGTACGACAGGGACCGGGGAGCTGTTTTTT.

This chain connects TRBV6-1 to TRBJ2-7, with a weak D call TRBD1 (5 bases). From germline, CDR1 is MNHNS and CDR2 SASEGT. The CDR3 has 15 amino acids. Trimming cost V 2 bases and J 3 bases, with 14 bases left between them. In nucleotides, the CDR3 is TGTGCCAGCAGTGAAAGGTCAGGACAATACTACGAGCAGTACTTC. Protein sequence: CASSERSGQYYEQYF.

The chain carries TRBV18 and TRBJ1-1, with a weak D call TRBD1 (5 bases). The CDR3 runs 17 residues. Germline CDR1 KGHSH, CDR2 LQKENI. Trimming removed 2 bases from V and 1 base from J, with 17 bases in between. CDR3 in DNA: TGTGCCAGCTCACCATTTATCGGGGGTGAGGGGAACACTGAAGCTTTCTTT. It codes for CASSPFIGGEGNTEAFF. The variable domain in full, with the rest retrieved from reference TRBV18 and TRBJ1-1, is NAGVMQNPRHLVRRRGQEARLRCSPMKGHSHVYWYRQLPEEGLKFMVYLQKENIIDESGMPKERFSAEFPKEGPSILRIQQVVRGDSAAYFCASSPFIGGEGNTEAFFGQGTRLTVV.

The rearrangement uses TRBV19 and TRBJ1-2; D perhaps matches TRBD1 (5 bases). This CDR3 comprises 15 residues. The germline CDR1 and CDR2 sequences are LNHDA and SQIVND (reference sequence). V was pared by 2 bases and J by 0 bases, with 10 bases between. The DNA of the CDR3 is TGTGCCAGTAGTATACGCAGGGAACCTAACTATGGCTACACCTTC. Its protein product is CASSIRREPNYGYTF.

The V and J genes are TRBV10-1 and TRBJ2-3; 7 nucleotides align to TRBD2. The V gene end was trimmed by 6 bases and the J gene end by 0 bases; junction bases not matched to a gene: 15. This CDR3 is 18 amino acids long. Per germline, CDR1 WNHNN and CDR2 SYGVQD (reference sequence). The DNA for the CDR3 is TGCGCCAGCAGGCTGAAGATGTCTAGCGGACAAAGCACAGATACGCAGTATTTT. This encodes CASRLKMSSGQSTDTQYF.

The J gene is TRBJ2-2, the V gene TRBV9; 8 nucleotides agree with TRBD2. Germline CDR1 reads SGDLS; CDR2 reads YYNGEE. The CDR3 length is 16 residues. V lost 4 bases and J lost 5; bases outside the gene matches: 10. The CDR3 region is CASSPHGVAGTGELFF. CDR3 sequence (DNA): TGTGCCAGCAGCCCCCATGGGGTAGCGGGGACCGGGGAGCTGTTTTTT.

The chain is built from TRBV4-3 and TRBJ1-2; 11 bases fit TRBD1. J lost 8 bases, V lost 4 bases, and 12 bases had no gene match. The CDR3 loop spans 16 amino acids. Germline V lookup: CDR1 LGHNA, CDR2 YSLEER. The CDR3 DNA follows: TGCGCCAGCAGCCCGCAGGGGACAGGGGGATTAGGAGGCTACACCTTC. It encodes CASSPQGTGGLGGYTF.

This clone has only one observation. CDR3 amino acids: CASSQGDRDHEKLFF. For the CDR3, the DNA is TGCGCCAGCAGCCAGGGGGACAGGGATCATGAAAAACTGTTTTTT. The J gene is TRBJ1-4, the V gene TRBV4-1, with 9 bases matching TRBD1. In germline, CDR1 is MGHRA, CDR2 YSYEKL. The CDR3 loop spans 15 amino acids. V shed 3 bases and J 6 bases; nucleotides not matched to a gene: 5.